This record looks at one TCR beta chain sequence and its context. The sample is drawn from a study of shared clonotypes between healthy human individuals. V gave up 5 bases and J gave up 8 bases; unmatched junction bases: 16. Germline lookup yields CDR1 SGHNT and CDR2 YENEEA. The CDR3 extends over 16 amino acids. Assay used: immunoSEQ multiplex PCR; TCRdb lists only in-frame clones, some missing. The sample lists approximately 2.3 million clones; 85% to 95% were seen once. The sequence was collected from a man aged 18-30 years in good health. Some clones in this sample may be carry-over from other donors' samples. The sequenced sample consisted of naive CD4+ T cells from PBMCs. This sample's subset: CD45RA+ positively selected. This chain joins TRBV11-3 and TRBJ2-3; 7 nucleotides agree with TRBD1. The CDR3 reads CASSPKTGRGRGTQYF. The CDR3 bases are TGTGCCAGCAGCCCGAAGACAGGGAGAGGTCGAGGTACGCAGTATTTT.